This TCR beta chain was recorded in a study of blood T cell repertoires in COVID-19. Study-wide context: Collection of acute and convalescent COVID-19 samples took place in the United States, Italy and Spain.

Measured with immunoSEQ multiplex PCR; TCRdb has only the in-frame clones, and not every one. The sample holds around 620,000 clones, 70% to 90% seen once. This CDR3 has 12 amino acids. Germline V gives CDR1 GTSNPN, CDR2 SVGIG (reference sequence). V shed 8 bases, J shed 6 bases, and the junction held 7 bases outside the gene matches. The chain is built from TRBV30 and TRBJ1-2; 9 nucleotides align to TRBD1. Sequencing input: peripheral blood. The sequence derives from a woman aged 18-29 years with acute or convalescent COVID-19. CDR3 coding DNA: TGTGCCGTCACCGGGACAGGGAATGGCTACACCTTC. It is translated as CAVTGTGNGYTF.